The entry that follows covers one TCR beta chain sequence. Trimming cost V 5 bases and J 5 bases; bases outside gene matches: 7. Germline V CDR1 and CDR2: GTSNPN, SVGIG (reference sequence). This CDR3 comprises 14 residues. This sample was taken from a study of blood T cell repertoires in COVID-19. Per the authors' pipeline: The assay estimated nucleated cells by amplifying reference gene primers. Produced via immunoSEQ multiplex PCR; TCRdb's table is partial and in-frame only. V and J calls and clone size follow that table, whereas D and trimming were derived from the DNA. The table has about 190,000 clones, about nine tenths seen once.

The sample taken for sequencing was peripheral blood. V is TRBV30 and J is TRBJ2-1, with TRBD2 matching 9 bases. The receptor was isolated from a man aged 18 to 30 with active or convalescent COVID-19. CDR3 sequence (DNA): TGTGCCTGGGGGAGAAGACTAGCGGACAATGAGCAGTTCTTC. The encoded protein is CAWGRRLADNEQFF.